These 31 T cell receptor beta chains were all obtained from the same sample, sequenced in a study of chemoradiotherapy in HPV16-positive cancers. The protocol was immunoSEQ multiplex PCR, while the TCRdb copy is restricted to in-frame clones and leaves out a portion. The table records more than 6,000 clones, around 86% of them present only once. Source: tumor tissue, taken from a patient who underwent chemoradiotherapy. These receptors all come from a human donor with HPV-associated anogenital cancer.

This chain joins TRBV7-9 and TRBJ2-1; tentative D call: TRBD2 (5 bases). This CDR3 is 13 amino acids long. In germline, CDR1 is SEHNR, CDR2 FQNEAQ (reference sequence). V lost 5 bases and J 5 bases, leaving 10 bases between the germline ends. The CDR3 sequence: CASSPTTNNEQFF. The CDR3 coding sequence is TGTGCCAGCAGCCCGACTACTAACAATGAGCAGTTCTTC. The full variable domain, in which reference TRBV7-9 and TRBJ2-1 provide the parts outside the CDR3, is DTGVSQNPRHKITKRGQNVTFRCDPISEHNRLYWYRQTLGQGPEFLTYFQNEAQLEKSRLLSDRFSAERPKGSFSTLEIQRTEQGDSAMYLCASSPTTNNEQFFGPGTRLTVL.

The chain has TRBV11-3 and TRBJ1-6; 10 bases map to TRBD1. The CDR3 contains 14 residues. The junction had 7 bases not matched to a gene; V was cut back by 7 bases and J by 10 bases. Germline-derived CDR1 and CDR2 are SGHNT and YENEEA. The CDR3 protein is CASTQGQGGSPLHF. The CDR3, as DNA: TGTGCCAGCACCCAAGGACAGGGGGGCTCACCCCTCCACTTT.

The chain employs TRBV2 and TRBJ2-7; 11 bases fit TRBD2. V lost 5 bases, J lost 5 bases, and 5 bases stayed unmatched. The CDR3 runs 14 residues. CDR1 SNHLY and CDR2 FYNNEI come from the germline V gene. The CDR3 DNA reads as TGTGCCAGCAGTCTACTAGCGGGAGAGGACGAGCAGTACTTC. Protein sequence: CASSLLAGEDEQYF.

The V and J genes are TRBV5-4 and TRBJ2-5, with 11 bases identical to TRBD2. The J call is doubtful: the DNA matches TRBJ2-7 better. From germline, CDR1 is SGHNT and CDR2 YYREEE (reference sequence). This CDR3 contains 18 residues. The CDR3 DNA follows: TGTGCCAGCAGCTCCAAAACCCTTAGCGGGAGGGGGCCCTACGAGCAGTACTTC. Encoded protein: CASSSKTLSGRGPYEQYF.

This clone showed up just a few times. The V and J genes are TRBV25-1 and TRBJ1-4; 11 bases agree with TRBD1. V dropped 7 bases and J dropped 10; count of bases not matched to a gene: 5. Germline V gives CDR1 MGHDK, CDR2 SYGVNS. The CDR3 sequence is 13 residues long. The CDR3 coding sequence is TGTGCCAGCAACCCGGGACAGGGGGGAAAACTGTTTTTT. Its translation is CASNPGQGGKLFF.

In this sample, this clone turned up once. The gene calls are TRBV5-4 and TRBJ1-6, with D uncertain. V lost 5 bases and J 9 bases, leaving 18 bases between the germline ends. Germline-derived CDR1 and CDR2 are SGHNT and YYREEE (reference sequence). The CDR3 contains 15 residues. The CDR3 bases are TGTGCCAGCAGTCTGGATGCGCCTTACGGTTCACCCCTCCACTTT. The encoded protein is CASSLDAPYGSPLHF.

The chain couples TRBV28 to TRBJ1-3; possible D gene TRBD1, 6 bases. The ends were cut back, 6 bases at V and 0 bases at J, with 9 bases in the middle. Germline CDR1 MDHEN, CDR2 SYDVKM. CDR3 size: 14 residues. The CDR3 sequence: CASRVQGSGNTIYF. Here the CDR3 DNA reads TGTGCCAGCAGAGTACAGGGCTCTGGAAACACCATATATTTT.

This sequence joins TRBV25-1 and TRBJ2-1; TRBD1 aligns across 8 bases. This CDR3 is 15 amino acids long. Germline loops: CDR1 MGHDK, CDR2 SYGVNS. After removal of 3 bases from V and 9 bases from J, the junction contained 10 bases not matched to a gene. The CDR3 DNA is TGTGCCAGCAGTGACGACAGGGGCATTGCTGGTGAGCAGTTCTTC. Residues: CASSDDRGIAGEQFF.

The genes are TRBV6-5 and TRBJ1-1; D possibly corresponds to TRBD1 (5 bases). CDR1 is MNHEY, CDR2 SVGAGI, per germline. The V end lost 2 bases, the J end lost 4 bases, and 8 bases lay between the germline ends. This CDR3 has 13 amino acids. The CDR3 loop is CASSYGDSTEAFF. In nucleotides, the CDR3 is TGTGCCAGCAGTTACGGGGACTCCACTGAAGCTTTCTTT.

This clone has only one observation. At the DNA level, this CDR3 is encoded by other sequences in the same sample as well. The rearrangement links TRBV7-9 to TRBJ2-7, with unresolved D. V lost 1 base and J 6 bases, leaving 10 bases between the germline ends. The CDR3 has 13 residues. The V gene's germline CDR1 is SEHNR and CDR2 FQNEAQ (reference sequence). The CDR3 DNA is TGTGCCAGCAGCTTAGGTGGCGTCTCCGAGCAGTACTTC. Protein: CASSLGGVSEQYF.

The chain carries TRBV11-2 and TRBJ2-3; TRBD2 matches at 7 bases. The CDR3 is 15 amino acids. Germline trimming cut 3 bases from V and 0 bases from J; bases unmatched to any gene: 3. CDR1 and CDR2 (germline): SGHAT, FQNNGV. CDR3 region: CASSFARGSTDTQYF. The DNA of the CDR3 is TGTGCCAGCAGCTTTGCGCGGGGGAGCACAGATACGCAGTATTTT.

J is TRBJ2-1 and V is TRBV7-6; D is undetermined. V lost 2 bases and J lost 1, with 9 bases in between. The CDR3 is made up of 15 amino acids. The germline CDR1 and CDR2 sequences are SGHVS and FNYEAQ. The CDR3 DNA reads TGTGCCAGCAGCTTAACTCTGATGTCCTACAATGAGCAGTTCTTC. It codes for CASSLTLMSYNEQFF.

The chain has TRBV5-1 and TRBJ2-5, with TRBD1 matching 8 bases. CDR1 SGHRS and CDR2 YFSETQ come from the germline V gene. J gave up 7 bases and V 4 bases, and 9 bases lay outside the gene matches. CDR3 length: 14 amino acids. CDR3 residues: CASSLQGQERTQYF. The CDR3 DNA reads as TGCGCCAGCAGCCTCCAGGGACAGGAACGGACCCAGTACTTC. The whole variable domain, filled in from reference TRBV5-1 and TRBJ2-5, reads KAGVTQTPRYLIKTRGQQVTLSCSPISGHRSVSWYQQTPGQGLQFLFEYFSETQRNKGNFPGRFSGRQFSNSRSEMNVSTLELGDSALYLCASSLQGQERTQYFGPGTRLLVL.

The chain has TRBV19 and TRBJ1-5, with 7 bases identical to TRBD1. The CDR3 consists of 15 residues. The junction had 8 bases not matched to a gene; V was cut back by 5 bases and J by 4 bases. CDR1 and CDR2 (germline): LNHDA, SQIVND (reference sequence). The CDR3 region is CASSPTDRANQPQHF. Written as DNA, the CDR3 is TGTGCCAGTAGTCCAACTGACAGGGCTAATCAGCCCCAGCATTTT.

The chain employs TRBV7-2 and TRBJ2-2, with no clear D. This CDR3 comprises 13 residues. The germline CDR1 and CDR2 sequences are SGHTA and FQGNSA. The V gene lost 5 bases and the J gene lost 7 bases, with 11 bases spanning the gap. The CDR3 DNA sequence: TGTGCCAGCAGCCCCCAAGGAAACGGGGAGCTGTTTTTT. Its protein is CASSPQGNGELFF. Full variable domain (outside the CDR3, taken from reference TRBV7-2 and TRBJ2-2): GAGVSQSPSNKVTEKGKDVELRCDPISGHTALYWYRQSLGQGLEFLIYFQGNSAPDKSGLPSDRFSAERTGGSVSTLTIQRTQQEDSAVYLCASSPQGNGELFFGEGSRLTVL.

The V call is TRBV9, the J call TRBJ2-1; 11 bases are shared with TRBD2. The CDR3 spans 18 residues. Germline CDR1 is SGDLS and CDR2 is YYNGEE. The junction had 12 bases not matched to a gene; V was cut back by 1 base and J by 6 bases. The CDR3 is CASSVSALAGEGTNEQFF. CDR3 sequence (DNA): TGTGCCAGCAGCGTAAGTGCACTAGCGGGAGAGGGCACCAATGAGCAGTTCTTC.

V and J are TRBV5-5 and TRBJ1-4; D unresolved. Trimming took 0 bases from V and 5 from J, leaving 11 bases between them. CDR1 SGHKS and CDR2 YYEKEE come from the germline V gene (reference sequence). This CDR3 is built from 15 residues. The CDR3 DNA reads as TGTGCCAGCAGCTTGGTGGGAGGGATGAATGAAAAACTGTTTTTT. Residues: CASSLVGGMNEKLFF.

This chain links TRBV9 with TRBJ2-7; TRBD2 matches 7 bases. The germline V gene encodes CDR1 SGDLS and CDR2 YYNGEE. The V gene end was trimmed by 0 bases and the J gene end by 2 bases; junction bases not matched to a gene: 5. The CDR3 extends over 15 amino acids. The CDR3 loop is CASSVGEGGTYEQYF. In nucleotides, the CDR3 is TGTGCCAGCAGCGTAGGGGAGGGAGGGACCTACGAGCAGTACTTC. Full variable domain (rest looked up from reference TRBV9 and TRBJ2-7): DSGVTQTPKHLITATGQRVTLRCSPRSGDLSVYWYQQSLDQGLQFLIQYYNGEERAKGNILERFSAQQFPDLHSELNLSSLELGDSALYFCASSVGEGGTYEQYFGPGTRLTVT.

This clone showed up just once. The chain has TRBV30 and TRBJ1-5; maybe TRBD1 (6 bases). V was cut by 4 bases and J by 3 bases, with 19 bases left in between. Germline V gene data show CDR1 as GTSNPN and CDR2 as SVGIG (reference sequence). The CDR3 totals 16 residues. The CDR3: CAWTVGGASDNQPQHF. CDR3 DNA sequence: TGTGCCTGGACCGTGGGGGGGGCCTCGGACAATCAGCCCCAGCATTTT. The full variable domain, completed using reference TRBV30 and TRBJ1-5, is SQTIHQWPATLVQPVGSPLSLECTVEGTSNPNLYWYRQAAGRGLQLLFYSVGIGQISSEVPQNLSASRPQDRQFILSSKKLLLSDSGFYLCAWTVGGASDNQPQHFGDGTRLSIL.

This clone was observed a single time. Here the CDR3 reads CASSLQGGGMNTEAFF. CDR3 sequence (DNA): TGTGCCAGCAGTTTGCAGGGAGGAGGGATGAACACTGAAGCTTTCTTT. The chain links TRBV6-5 to TRBJ1-1, with D maybe TRBD1 (5 bases). V lost 4 bases and J 0 bases, leaving 15 bases between the germline ends. The CDR3 loop spans 16 amino acids. Looked up from germline, CDR1 is MNHEY and CDR2 is SVGAGI.

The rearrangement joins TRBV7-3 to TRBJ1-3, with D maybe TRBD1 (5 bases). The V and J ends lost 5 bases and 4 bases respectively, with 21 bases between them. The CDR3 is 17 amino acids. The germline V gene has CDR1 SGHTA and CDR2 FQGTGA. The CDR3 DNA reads TGTGCCAGCAGCCCGAGGGGCCCGCCGTCCCTGGGAAACACCATATATTTT. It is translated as CASSPRGPPSLGNTIYF.

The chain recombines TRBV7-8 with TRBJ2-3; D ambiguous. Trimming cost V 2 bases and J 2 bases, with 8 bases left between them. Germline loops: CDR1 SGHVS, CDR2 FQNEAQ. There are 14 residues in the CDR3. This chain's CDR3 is CASSLPSVTDTQYF. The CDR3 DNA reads TGTGCCAGCAGCTTACCTTCTGTCACAGATACGCAGTATTTT. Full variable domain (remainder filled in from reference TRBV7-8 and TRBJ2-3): GAGVSQSPRYKVAKRGQDVALRCDPISGHVSLFWYQQALGQGPEFLTYFQNEAQLDKSGLPSDRFFAERPEGSVSTLKIQRTQQEDSAVYLCASSLPSVTDTQYFGPGTRLTVL.

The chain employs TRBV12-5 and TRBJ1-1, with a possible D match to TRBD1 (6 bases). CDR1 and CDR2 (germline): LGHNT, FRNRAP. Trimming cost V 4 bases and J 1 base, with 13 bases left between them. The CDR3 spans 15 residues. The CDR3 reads CASGWTLTGNTEAFF. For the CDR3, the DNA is TGTGCTAGTGGTTGGACACTGACAGGGAACACTGAAGCTTTCTTT.

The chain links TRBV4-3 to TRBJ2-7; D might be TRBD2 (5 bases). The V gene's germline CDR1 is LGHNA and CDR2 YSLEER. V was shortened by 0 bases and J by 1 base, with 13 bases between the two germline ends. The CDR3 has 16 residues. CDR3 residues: CASSQDRGSGSYEQYF. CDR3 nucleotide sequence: TGCGCCAGCAGCCAAGATCGGGGTAGTGGGTCCTACGAGCAGTACTTC.

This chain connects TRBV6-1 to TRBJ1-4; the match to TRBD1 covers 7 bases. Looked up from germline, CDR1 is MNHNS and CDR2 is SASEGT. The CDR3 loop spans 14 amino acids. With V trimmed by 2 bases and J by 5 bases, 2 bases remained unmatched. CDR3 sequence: CASSESDRNEKLFF. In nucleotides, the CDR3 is TGTGCCAGCAGTGAATCGGACAGGAATGAAAAACTGTTTTTT.

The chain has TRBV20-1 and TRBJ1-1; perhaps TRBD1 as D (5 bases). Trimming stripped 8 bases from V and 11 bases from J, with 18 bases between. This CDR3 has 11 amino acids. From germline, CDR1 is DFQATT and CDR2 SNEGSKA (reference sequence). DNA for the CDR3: TGCAGTCCTTGGGACCCCTTGGGCGCTTTCTTT. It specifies CSPWDPLGAFF.

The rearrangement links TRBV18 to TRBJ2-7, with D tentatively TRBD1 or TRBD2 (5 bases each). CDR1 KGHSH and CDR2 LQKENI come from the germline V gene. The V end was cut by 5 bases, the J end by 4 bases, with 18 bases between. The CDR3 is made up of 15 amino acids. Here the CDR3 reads CASSSTAGAAYEQYF. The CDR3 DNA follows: TGTGCCAGCTCAAGTACCGCCGGGGCCGCTTACGAGCAGTACTTC.

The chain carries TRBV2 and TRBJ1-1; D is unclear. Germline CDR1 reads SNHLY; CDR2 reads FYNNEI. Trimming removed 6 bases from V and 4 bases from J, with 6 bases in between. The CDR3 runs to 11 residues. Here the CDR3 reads CASRDITEAFF. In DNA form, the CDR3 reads TGTGCCAGCAGAGATATCACTGAAGCTTTCTTT.

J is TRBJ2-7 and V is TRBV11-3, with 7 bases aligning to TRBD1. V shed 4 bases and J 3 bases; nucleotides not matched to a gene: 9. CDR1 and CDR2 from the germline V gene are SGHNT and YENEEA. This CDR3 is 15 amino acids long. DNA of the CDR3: TGTGCCAGCAGCTCCCCGGGACAGTCATACTACGAGCAGTACTTC. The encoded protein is CASSSPGQSYYEQYF.

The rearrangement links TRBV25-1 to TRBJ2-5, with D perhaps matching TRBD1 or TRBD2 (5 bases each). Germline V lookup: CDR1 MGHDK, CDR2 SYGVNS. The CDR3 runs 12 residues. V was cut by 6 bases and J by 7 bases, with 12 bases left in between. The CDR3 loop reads CASSWGSGTQYF. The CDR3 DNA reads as TGTGCCAGCAGCTGGGGGTCCGGGACCCAGTACTTC. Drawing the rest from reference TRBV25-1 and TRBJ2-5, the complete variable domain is EADIYQTPRYLVIGTGKKITLECSQTMGHDKMYWYQQDPGMELHLIHYSYGVNSTEKGDLSSESTVSRIRTEHFPLTLESARPSHTSQYLCASSWGSGTQYFGPGTRLLVL.

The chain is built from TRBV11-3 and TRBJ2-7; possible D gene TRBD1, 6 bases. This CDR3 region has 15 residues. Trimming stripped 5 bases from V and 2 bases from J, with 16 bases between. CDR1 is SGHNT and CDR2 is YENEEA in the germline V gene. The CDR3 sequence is CASSPGAGSAYEQYF. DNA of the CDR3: TGTGCCAGCAGCCCAGGGGCAGGAAGCGCCTACGAGCAGTACTTC.